This T cell receptor (beta chain) was sequenced during a study of regulatory T cells in long-lasting Graves disease (dated by TCRdb to about 2021). With respect to the entire study: Patients with newly diagnosed Graves' disease had been on antithyroid drugs for under 3 months. This study used TCR sequencing and RNA sequencing of peripheral blood to compare persistent Graves' disease patients against newly diagnosed Graves' disease patients. The study was registered as a clinical trial and conducted in China. A total of 35 or so samples were covered by TCR sequencing, comprising some 13 persistent and roughly 20 newly diagnosed Graves' disease patients. The investigation overall reported the following: Persistent disease showed preferential use of TRBV28, TRBJ1-2 and TRBJ2-5, whereas newly diagnosed disease favored TRBV20-1 and TRBJ2-1. Patients with persistent disease shared more public clonotypes (around 3,000) than newly diagnosed patients did (nearly 1,000). The study examined only peripheral blood because the primary lesion, thyroid tissue, could not be accessed. Sequencing and analysis were limited to the TCR beta chain. The authors acknowledged the small sample size as a limitation that may reduce accuracy. Persistent Graves' disease patients showed lower TCR Shannon entropy and fewer highly expanded clones than newly diagnosed patients, suggesting clonal expansion.

Library generation was performed with multiplex PCR. The reads were generated on an Illumina HiSeq 4000. TCR beta libraries were built with iRepertoire HTBI primers and Arm-PCR amplification of CDR3 regions. Gel purification was performed on PCR products prior to sequencing. The source study handled its data this way. Gene usage analysis of CDR3 amino acid clonotypes relied on the roughly 60 TRBV and 15 or so TRBJ segments identified across samples. Filtered high-quality paired reads were merged into contigs using COPE and FqMerger. Contigs were aligned with BLAST to IMGT TRBV, TRBD and TRBJ reference genes, and CDR3 was defined per IMGT. Clonotypes above 0.1% frequency were classified as highly expanded clones. Shannon entropy served as the measure of repertoire diversity, while the Gini coefficient captured V-J evenness. A clonotype was considered public if more than one individual shared it. In TCRdb, the public reads were trimmed at Q25 with fastp and aligned with MiXCR, with productive beta chains retained. CDR3 protein duplicates are merged, each entry listing the most common genes and DNA. The V and J calls follow TCRdb's processing rather than the paper's. The sample has around 250,000 distinct CDR3 sequences on record, around 18% of them singletons. The ten largest make up 14% of the sample.

The CDR3, from cysteine to phenylalanine, totals 16 residues. Only CDR3 DNA remains: 48 bases, in frame from the first base. CDR1 and CDR2, per the germline V gene (reference sequence), are DFQATT and SNEGSKA. This clonotype was counted a few times. Its specific antigen is unknown. The junction and the germline gene differ at one end; a read error may be behind it. The time point label, as the study defines it: newly diagnosed GD, antithyroid drugs for less than 3 months. For both TCR sequencing and RNA sequencing, RNA was extracted from PBMCs using TRIzol. The diagnosis of Graves' disease was made according to American Thyroid Association guidelines. Patients were recruited from an endocrinology department in Xi'an, China. From each patient, about 9 milliliters of peripheral blood was collected into an EDTA anticoagulant tube. Ficoll Paque Plus density gradient separation was used to isolate PBMCs, and no further T cell sorting was performed. An Agilent 2100 Bioanalyzer and agarose gel were used to check RNA quality, and a NanoDrop 2000 was used to measure RNA concentration.

This sample also appeared in a second study, on T cells in Graves' hyperthyroidism and ophthalmopathy. Taken from the second paper: Graves' hyperthyroidism was defined as stable when no progression to ophthalmopathy occurred over 18 months of follow-up. The hyperthyroidism patients were between 18 and 65 years old and newly diagnosed, with a disease duration of less than 2 months. Patients with uncontrolled infections, other autoimmune diseases, pregnancy or lactation were excluded. Diagnoses were based on clinical symptoms, serum thyroxine and TRAb, thyroid ultrasound and orbital computed tomography. The first round of RT-PCR for the TCR CDR3 was performed with the HTBI primer set and the Qiagen OneStep RT-PCR kit. Most expanded thyroid clonotypes (frequency above 0.001) were also detected in blood, a finding suggesting that blood repertoires may reflect thyroid immune responses. A 13 V-J signature model separated ophthalmopathy from stable hyperthyroidism, with about 90% sensitivity and about 81% specificity in cross-validation and 80%/75% in testing. In validation, the model predicted progression to ophthalmopathy a median of roughly six months before onset, with about 67% sensitivity and 72.22% specificity. To identify distinguishing TCR V-J signatures, a discovery cohort of 100 patients was used, comprising 40 to 45 with Graves' ophthalmopathy and 55 to 65 with stable Graves' hyperthyroidism. Prospective prediction of ophthalmopathy was tested in an independent validation cohort of 18 to 20 hyperthyroidism patients and 17 patients who later progressed to ophthalmopathy. The approximately 90 discovery patients were divided at random into training and test sets in a 7:3 ratio. The study also compared thyroid tissue and blood T-cell repertoires from more than five Graves' hyperthyroidism patients. After sampling, hyperthyroidism patients received methimazole starting at 30 mg daily, and ophthalmopathy patients received high-dose intravenous methylprednisolone. Libraries were constructed in a second round of multiplex PCR, after which size selection and purification were performed. Libraries were sequenced paired-end with 100 bp reads on an Illumina HiSeq2000. SOAPnuke was used to process the raw data, with reads discarded if the reads contained adapters or uncalled bases, had a mean Phred below 15, or lacked an exact constant-primer or identifier match. High-quality paired reads were merged using COPE v1.2.5, and each unique nucleotide sequence was defined as a clonotype. MiTCR v1.1 was used to align clonotypes to the IMGT TRBV, TRBD and TRBJ reference segments. Only V-J combinations with frequency above 0.0001, covering about 99% of repertoires, were analysed. A TCS score was defined as the ratio of F50 (clonal expansion) to E x V (chaos), with BLOSUM62-based TCRdist applied between CDR3 peptides within each V-J. Welch's t-statistics and random forest reduced around 510 V-J features to some 14, which were used in a naive Bayes classifier (R e1071). Sample size was not statistically predetermined, and blinding of investigators to group allocation was not performed. The paper describes TCR Vbeta CDR3 sequencing of fewer than 150 peripheral blood samples, made up of under 50 ophthalmopathy patients, some 80 hyperthyroidism patients and some 17 progressor patients.

Sample: peripheral blood mononuclear cells (PBMCs), taken at new diagnosis, from a patient treated with antithyroid drugs. The clonotype originates from a woman aged 30 to 39 with Graves disease. Donor details come from another sample of the same person, matched by shared clones. Rearrangement joined TRBV20-1 to TRBJ2-2; the D gene is perhaps TRBD1, from 5 matching bases. In nucleotides, the sequence is TGCTGTGCTAGAGCGAGGACACATACAAACACCGGGGAGCTGTTTTTT. The encoded protein is CCARARTHTNTGELFF.